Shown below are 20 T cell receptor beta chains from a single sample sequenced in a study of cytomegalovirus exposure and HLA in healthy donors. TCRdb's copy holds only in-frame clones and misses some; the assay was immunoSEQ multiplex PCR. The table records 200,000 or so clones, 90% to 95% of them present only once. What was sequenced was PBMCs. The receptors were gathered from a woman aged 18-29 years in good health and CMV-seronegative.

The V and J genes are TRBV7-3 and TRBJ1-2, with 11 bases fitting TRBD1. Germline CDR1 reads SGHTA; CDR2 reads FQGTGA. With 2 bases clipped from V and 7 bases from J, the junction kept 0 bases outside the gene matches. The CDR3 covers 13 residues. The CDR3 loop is CASSLGTGGGYTF. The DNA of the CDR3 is TGTGCCAGCAGCTTAGGGACAGGGGGTGGCTACACCTTC.

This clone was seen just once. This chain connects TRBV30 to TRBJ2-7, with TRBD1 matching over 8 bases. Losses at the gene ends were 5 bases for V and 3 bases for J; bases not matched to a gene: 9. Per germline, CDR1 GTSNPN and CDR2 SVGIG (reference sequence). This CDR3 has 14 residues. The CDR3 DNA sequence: TGTGCCTGGTCTGCCGGGACAGGATACTACGAGCAGTACTTC. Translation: CAWSAGTGYYEQYF.

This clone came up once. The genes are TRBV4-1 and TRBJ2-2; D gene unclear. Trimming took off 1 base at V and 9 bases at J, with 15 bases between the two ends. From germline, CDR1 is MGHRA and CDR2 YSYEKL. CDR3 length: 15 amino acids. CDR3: CASSQVQSPSRELFF. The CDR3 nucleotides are TGCGCCAGCAGCCAAGTACAGAGCCCGTCGAGGGAGCTGTTTTTT.

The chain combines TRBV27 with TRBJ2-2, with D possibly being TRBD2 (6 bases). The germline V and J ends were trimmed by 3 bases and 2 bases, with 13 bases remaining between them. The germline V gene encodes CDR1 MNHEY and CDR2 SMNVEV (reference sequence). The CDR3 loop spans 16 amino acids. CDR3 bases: TGTGCCAGCAGTTTCGTGGGGCGGGGTAACACCGGGGAGCTGTTTTTT. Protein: CASSFVGRGNTGELFF.

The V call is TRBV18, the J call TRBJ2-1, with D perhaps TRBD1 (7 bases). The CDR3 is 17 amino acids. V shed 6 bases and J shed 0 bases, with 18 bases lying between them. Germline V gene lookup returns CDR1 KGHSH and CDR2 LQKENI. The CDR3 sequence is CASSPRGADLSYNEQFF. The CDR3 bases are TGTGCCAGCTCGCCCAGGGGGGCGGACCTCTCCTACAATGAGCAGTTCTTC.

The CDR3: CASSLSGGRNQPQHF. The DNA for the CDR3 is TGTGCCAGTAGCCTCTCGGGGGGGCGTAATCAGCCCCAGCATTTT. This chain connects TRBV19 to TRBJ1-5; D might be TRBD1 (6 bases). The V gene lost 6 bases and the J gene lost 4 bases, with 16 bases spanning the gap. The CDR3 length is 15 residues. The germline V gene encodes CDR1 LNHDA and CDR2 SQIVND (reference sequence).

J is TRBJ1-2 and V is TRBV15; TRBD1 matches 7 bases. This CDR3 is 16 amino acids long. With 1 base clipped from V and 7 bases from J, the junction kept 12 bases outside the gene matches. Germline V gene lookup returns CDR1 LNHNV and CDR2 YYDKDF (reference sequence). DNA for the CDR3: TGTGCCACCAGCAGAGGACAGGGCAGGCTACTGGCTGGCTACACCTTC. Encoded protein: CATSRGQGRLLAGYTF.

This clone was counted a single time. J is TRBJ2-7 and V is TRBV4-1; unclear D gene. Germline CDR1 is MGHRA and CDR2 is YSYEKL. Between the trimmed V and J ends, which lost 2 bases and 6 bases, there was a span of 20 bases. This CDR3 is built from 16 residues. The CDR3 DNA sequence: TGCGCCAGCAGCCAAAGACAACAGTCCCTTTCAGTCGAGCAGTACTTC. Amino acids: CASSQRQQSLSVEQYF.

CDR3 DNA: TGCAGTGCTCGGGAGGTCGGGGAGCTGTTTTTT. Translation gives CSAREVGELFF. The chain is built from TRBV20-1 and TRBJ2-2; TRBD2 matches at 7 bases. With 5 bases clipped from V and 7 bases from J, the junction kept 1 base outside the gene matches. Germline V gene data show CDR1 as DFQATT and CDR2 as SNEGSKA (reference sequence). This CDR3 has 11 residues.

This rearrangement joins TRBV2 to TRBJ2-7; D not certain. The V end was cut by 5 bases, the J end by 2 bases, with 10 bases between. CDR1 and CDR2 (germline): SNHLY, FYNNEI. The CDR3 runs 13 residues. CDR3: CASSRSGTYEQYF. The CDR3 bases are TGTGCCAGCAGTCGGTCAGGAACCTACGAGCAGTACTTC.

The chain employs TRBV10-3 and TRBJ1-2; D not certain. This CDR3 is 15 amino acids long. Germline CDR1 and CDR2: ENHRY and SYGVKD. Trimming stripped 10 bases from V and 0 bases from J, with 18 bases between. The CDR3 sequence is CATAGSYPSNYGYTF. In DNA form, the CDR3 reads TGTGCCACTGCCGGGTCGTACCCTTCTAACTATGGCTACACCTTC.

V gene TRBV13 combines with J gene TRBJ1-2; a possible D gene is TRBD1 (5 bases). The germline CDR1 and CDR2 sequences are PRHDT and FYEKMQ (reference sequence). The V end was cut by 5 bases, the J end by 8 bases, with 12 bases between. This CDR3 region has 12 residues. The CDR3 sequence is CASSRQSQGYTF. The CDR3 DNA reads TGTGCCAGCAGCAGACAGAGTCAGGGCTACACCTTC.

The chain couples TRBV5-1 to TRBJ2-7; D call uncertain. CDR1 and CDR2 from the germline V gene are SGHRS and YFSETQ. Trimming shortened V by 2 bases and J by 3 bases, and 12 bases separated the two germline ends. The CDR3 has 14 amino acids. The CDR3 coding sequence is TGCGCCAGCAGCTTAAGAGGCGAGAACTACGAGCAGTACTTC. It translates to CASSLRGENYEQYF. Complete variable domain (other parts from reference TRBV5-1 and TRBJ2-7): KAGVTQTPRYLIKTRGQQVTLSCSPISGHRSVSWYQQTPGQGLQFLFEYFSETQRNKGNFPGRFSGRQFSNSRSEMNVSTLELGDSALYLCASSLRGENYEQYFGPGTRLTVT.

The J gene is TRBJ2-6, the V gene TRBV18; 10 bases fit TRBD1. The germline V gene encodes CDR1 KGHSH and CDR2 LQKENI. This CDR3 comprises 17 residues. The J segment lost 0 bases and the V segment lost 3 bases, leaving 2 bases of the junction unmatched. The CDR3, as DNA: TGTGCCAGCTCACCGGGGACAGGGGTCTCTGGGGCCAACGTCCTGACTTTC. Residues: CASSPGTGVSGANVLTF.

The CDR3 DNA reads as TGTGCCAGCAGCGTCACGACAGGGGGTGGAAAAAATACGCAGTATTTT. Encoded protein: CASSVTTGGGKNTQYF. The V call is TRBV9, the J call TRBJ2-3; TRBD1 matches 9 bases. The CDR3 length is 16 residues. V was pared by 2 bases and J by 7 bases, with 11 bases of the junction left unmatched. The germline V gene encodes CDR1 SGDLS and CDR2 YYNGEE.

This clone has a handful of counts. For the CDR3, the DNA is TGTGCCTGGAGTCGGAACACTGAAGCTTTCTTT. Translated: CAWSRNTEAFF. The rearrangement links TRBV30 to TRBJ1-1; no clear D gene. V lost 2 bases and J 1 base, leaving 2 bases between the germline ends. The CDR3 consists of 11 residues. Germline loops: CDR1 GTSNPN, CDR2 SVGIG (reference sequence).

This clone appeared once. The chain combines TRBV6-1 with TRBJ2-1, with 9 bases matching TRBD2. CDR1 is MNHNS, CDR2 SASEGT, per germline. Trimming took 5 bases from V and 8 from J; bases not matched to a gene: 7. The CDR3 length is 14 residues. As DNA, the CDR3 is TGTGCCAGCAGTCCACTAGCGGGTGGCTATGAGCAGTTCTTC. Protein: CASSPLAGGYEQFF.

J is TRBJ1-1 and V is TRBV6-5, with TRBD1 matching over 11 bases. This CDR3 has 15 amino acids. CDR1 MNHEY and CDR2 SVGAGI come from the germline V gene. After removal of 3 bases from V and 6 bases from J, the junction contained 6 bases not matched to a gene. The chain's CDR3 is CASSYSGQGASEAFF. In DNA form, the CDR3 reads TGTGCCAGCAGTTATTCCGGACAGGGGGCCTCTGAAGCTTTCTTT.

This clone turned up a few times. The CDR3 loop reads CAKAVVEAFF. CDR3 DNA: TGTGCCAAAGCGGTAGTTGAAGCTTTCTTT. This chain uses TRBV6-4 with TRBJ1-1; D is ambiguous. This CDR3 has 10 residues. Between the trimmed V and J ends, which lost 10 bases and 7 bases, there was a span of 10 bases. The germline gives CDR1 MRHNA, CDR2 SNTAGT.

The CDR3 bases are TGTGCCAGCAGGCTATTATATGGCTACACCTTC. This gives the protein CASRLLYGYTF. V gene TRBV6-1 combines with J gene TRBJ1-2; D remains unclear. Deletions cut 6 bases from V and 5 bases from J, with 7 bases between. This CDR3 is built from 11 residues. Germline values: CDR1 MNHNS, CDR2 SASEGT.